This TCR beta chain appears in the sequencing data of a study of blood T cell repertoires in COVID-19. Study-level information: The cDNA or gDNA used as material had been derived from T cells, B-cell-depleted T cells, or PBMCs.

CDR1 and CDR2 from the germline V gene are LNHDA and SQIVND (reference sequence). The CDR3 runs to 14 residues. Unmatched junction bases numbered 6, after V lost 7 bases and J lost 7 bases. Per the original methods: Amplified reference gene primers provided the basis for estimating nucleated cell counts. This table comes from immunoSEQ multiplex PCR, and its TCRdb copy is limited to in-frame clones, with some not included. That table supplies the V and J calls and clone size; D and trimming were determined from the DNA. The table has roughly 43,000 clones, around 85% seen once. This receptor was obtained from a human donor in a cohort sampled during active COVID-19. The donor label of this sample is uncertain. The chain combines TRBV19 with TRBJ2-2; 10 bases agree with TRBD1. Source material: peripheral blood. The CDR3 region is CASKRDRGFGELFF. CDR3 sequence (DNA): TGTGCCAGTAAGAGGGACAGGGGCTTCGGGGAGCTGTTTTTT.